This TCR beta chain was recorded in a study of T cells in Graves' hyperthyroidism and ophthalmopathy. Study results and caveats: Appearing also in blood were most of the thyroid clonotypes expanded above 0.001.

Uncontrolled infection, other autoimmune disease, pregnancy or lactation disqualified patients from enrolment. PBMCs were derived from around 10 ml fresh peripheral blood. Amplified TCR beta CDR3 regions came from RNA transcripts. A set of HTBI primers served as the primers for a first-round RT-PCR of the TCR CDR3. TCRdb reprocessed the multiplex PCR reads with MiXCR, giving one entry per CDR3 protein. Among about 420,000 distinct CDR3 sequences listed, less than 20% were seen once. Germline lookup yields CDR1 DFQATT and CDR2 SNEGSKA (reference sequence). The V gene lost 0 bases and the J gene lost 5 bases, with 10 bases spanning the gap. The CDR3 is 13 amino acids. This clonotype was seen at least ten times. The antigen is undetermined.

Source material: blood. V gene TRBV20-1 combines with J gene TRBJ1-2; D gene uncertain. This TCR derives from a woman aged 18-35 years with Graves' hyperthyroidism. CDR3 protein: CSAREERLYGYTF. In nucleotides, the CDR3 is TGCAGTGCTAGAGAGGAGCGCCTTTATGGCTACACCTTC.